This T cell receptor (beta chain) was sequenced in a study of OX40 agonist ivuxolimab in advanced cancers. Study as a whole: Patients enrolled in dose escalation were diagnosed with hepatocellular carcinoma, melanoma, renal cell or head and neck cancer.

Only in-frame clones appear in the TCRdb table, and some are missing; sequencing was by immunoSEQ multiplex PCR. The sample includes around 32,000 clones, approximately 89% of them seen just once. The CDR3 is 15 amino acids. Germline assignment: CDR1 SGHKS and CDR2 YYEKEE (reference sequence). The J segment lost 6 bases and the V segment lost 5 bases, leaving 11 bases of the junction unmatched. This receptor was taken from an adult with an advanced solid tumor such as melanoma, head and neck, liver or kidney cancer. This sequence joins TRBV5-5 and TRBJ2-7, with TRBD1 identical over 10 bases. The material was CD4+ or CD8+ T cells sorted from blood, obtained in a trial of the OX40 agonist ivuxolimab. In DNA form, the CDR3 reads TGTGCCAGCAGAGGTCCCCGGGACAGGGGTATCGAGCAGTACTTC. Protein: CASRGPRDRGIEQYF. The full variable domain, with the rest looked up from reference TRBV5-5 and TRBJ2-7, is DAGVTQSPTHLIKTRGQQVTLRCSPISGHKSVSWYQQVLGQGPQFIFQYYEKEERGRGNFPDRFSARQFPNYSSELNVNALLLGDSALYLCASRGPRDRGIEQYFGPGTRLTVT.